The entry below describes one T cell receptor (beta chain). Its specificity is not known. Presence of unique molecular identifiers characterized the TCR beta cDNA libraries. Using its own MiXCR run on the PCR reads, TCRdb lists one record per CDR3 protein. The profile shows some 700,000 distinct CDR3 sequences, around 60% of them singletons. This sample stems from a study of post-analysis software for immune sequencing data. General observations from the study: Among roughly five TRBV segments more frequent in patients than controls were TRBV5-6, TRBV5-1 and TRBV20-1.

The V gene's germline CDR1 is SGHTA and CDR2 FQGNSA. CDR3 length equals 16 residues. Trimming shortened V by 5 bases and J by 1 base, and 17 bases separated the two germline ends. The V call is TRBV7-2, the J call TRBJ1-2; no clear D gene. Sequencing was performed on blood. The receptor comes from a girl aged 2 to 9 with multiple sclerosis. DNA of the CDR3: TGTGCCAGCAGCCCCACCGCGGTGGGAAATAACTATGGCTACACCTTC. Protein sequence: CASSPTAVGNNYGYTF.